The 16 T cell receptor beta chains reported below all come from one sample, sequenced in a study of ipilimumab plus nivolumab after autologous stem cell transplantation. Using immunoSEQ multiplex PCR, the repertoire was profiled, and TCRdb retains in-frame clones only, with some absent. The sample holds 20,000 to 25,000 clones, around 80% seen once. The source material was PBMCs, sampled in a trial of ipilimumab plus nivolumab as post-transplant consolidation. Source of these receptors: a male donor with diffuse large B-cell lymphoma.

The chain joins TRBV19 to TRBJ1-3; 7 bases agree with TRBD1. The CDR3 covers 16 residues. CDR1 and CDR2 (germline): LNHDA, SQIVND (reference sequence). With V trimmed by 6 bases and J by 0 bases, 8 bases remained unmatched. CDR3 DNA sequence: TGTGCCAGTAGCCTGGACAGGTTATTCTCTGGAAACACCATATATTTT. It encodes CASSLDRLFSGNTIYF.

J is TRBJ2-3 and V is TRBV19; D might be TRBD1 (6 bases). The CDR3 is 12 amino acids. Germline V gene data show CDR1 as LNHDA and CDR2 as SQIVND (reference sequence). With 8 bases removed from V and 10 bases from J, the gap between germline ends came to 16 bases. In nucleotides, the CDR3 is TGTGCCAGTGCGATAGGGGGTTATGCGCAGTATTTT. It encodes CASAIGGYAQYF.

The CDR3 loop reads CASSPGTGETFF. CDR3 sequence (DNA): TGTGCCAGCAGCCCAGGAACAGGGGAGACCTTCTTC. This chain links TRBV11-2 with TRBJ2-1; 7 nucleotides match TRBD1. With V trimmed by 5 bases and J by 16 bases, 11 bases remained unmatched. The CDR3 spans 12 residues. Germline lookup yields CDR1 SGHAT and CDR2 FQNNGV.

For the CDR3, the DNA is TGTGCCAGCAGTCTAGGACAGGGGAGGGCCACAGATACGCAGTATTTT. Amino acids: CASSLGQGRATDTQYF. The chain joins TRBV2 to TRBJ2-3; 9 nucleotides agree with TRBD1. The V gene's germline CDR1 is SNHLY and CDR2 FYNNEI. The CDR3 loop spans 16 amino acids. V shed 5 bases, J shed 2 bases, and the junction held 8 bases outside the gene matches.

This chain connects TRBV5-5 to TRBJ2-7; D is unresolved. The length of the CDR3 is 15 residues. The germline V and J ends were trimmed by 0 bases and 3 bases, with 13 bases remaining between them. Looked up from germline, CDR1 is SGHKS and CDR2 is YYEKEE (reference sequence). CDR3 DNA sequence: TGTGCCAGCAGCTTGGATCCTCCCGGATACTACGAGCAGTACTTC. The encoded protein is CASSLDPPGYYEQYF.

The chain has TRBV19 and TRBJ2-1, with 9 positions matching TRBD1. The CDR3 spans 14 residues. The junction had 5 bases not matched to a gene; V was cut back by 5 bases and J by 6 bases. CDR1 is LNHDA and CDR2 is SQIVND in the germline V gene (reference sequence). The CDR3 here is CASSAGQGGNEQFF. Written as DNA, the CDR3 is TGTGCCAGTAGTGCGGGACAGGGCGGCAATGAGCAGTTCTTC.

This clone was detected only a few times. The V call is TRBV28, the J call TRBJ2-2, with 8 bases fitting TRBD1. V was clipped by 10 bases and J by 1 base; unmatched bases: 26. CDR3 length: 21 amino acids. Germline V gives CDR1 MDHEN, CDR2 SYDVKM. The CDR3 DNA reads as TGTGCCATCAAATCCCCTAACCTCTCCGACCTCGGACAGGGGAACACCGGGGAGCTGTTTTTT. Protein product: CAIKSPNLSDLGQGNTGELFF. The whole variable domain, remainder taken from reference TRBV28 and TRBJ2-2, is DVKVTQSSRYLVKRTGEKVFLECVQDMDHENMFWYRQDPGLGLRLIYFSYDVKMKEKGDIPEGYSVSREKKERFSLILESASTNQTSMYLCAIKSPNLSDLGQGNTGELFFGEGSRLTVL.

The chain combines TRBV14 with TRBJ2-1, with a weak D call TRBD2 (7 bases). V lost 1 base and J lost 2, with 27 bases in between. Per the germline V gene, CDR1 is SGHDN and CDR2 is FVKESK. The CDR3 runs 21 residues. The CDR3 loop reads CASSQGRMEGGAPTTYNEQFF. The CDR3 DNA reads TGTGCCAGCAGCCAAGGGAGAATGGAGGGGGGGGCCCCGACAACCTACAATGAGCAGTTCTTC.

This sequence joins TRBV6-9 and TRBJ1-6; tentative D call: TRBD1 (6 bases). CDR3 length equals 14 residues. The ends were cut back, 5 bases at V and 6 bases at J, with 11 bases in the middle. Germline CDR1 and CDR2: MNHGY and SVAAGI. CDR3 sequence reads: CASSQGLGNSPLHF. CDR3 in DNA: TGTGCCAGCAGTCAGGGGTTGGGTAATTCACCCCTCCACTTT.

The chain links TRBV30 to TRBJ1-6; 8 bases line up with TRBD1. The germline V gene encodes CDR1 GTSNPN and CDR2 SVGIG (reference sequence). There are 15 residues in the CDR3. V was pared by 8 bases and J by 7 bases, with 13 bases of the junction left unmatched. CDR3 nucleotides: TGTGCCGGATCCCCCCGACAGGGGAACAATTCACCCCTCCACTTT. This translates into CAGSPRQGNNSPLHF.

This chain uses TRBV7-2 with TRBJ2-5; D gene ambiguous. The CDR3 has 15 residues. CDR1 and CDR2 from the germline V gene are SGHTA and FQGNSA. V was shortened by 4 bases and J by 2 bases, with 14 bases between the two germline ends. The CDR3 spells CASSSRTGGQETQYF. For the CDR3, the DNA is TGTGCCAGCAGCTCGAGGACGGGCGGACAAGAGACCCAGTACTTC.

The table lists this clone with a few counts. The chain employs TRBV28 and TRBJ2-7; D may be TRBD1 (5 bases). This CDR3 has 13 amino acids. V lost 7 bases and J lost 0, with 10 bases in between. Germline values: CDR1 MDHEN, CDR2 SYDVKM. This chain's CDR3 is CASKGWSSYEQYF. The CDR3, as DNA: TGTGCCAGCAAGGGGTGGAGCTCCTACGAGCAGTACTTC.

The CDR3 DNA reads TGTGCCAGCAGCTATGGACTAGCGGGGGCCGCCGCCTCCTACGAGCAGTACTTC. Protein sequence: CASSYGLAGAAASYEQYF. V is TRBV7-8 and J is TRBJ2-7; 13 nucleotides agree with TRBD2. Germline-derived CDR1 and CDR2 are SGHVS and FQNEAQ. Trimming removed 4 bases from V and 0 bases from J; junction bases left unmatched: 9. CDR3 length equals 18 residues.

The V call is TRBV6-5, the J call TRBJ2-7, with D perhaps assigned TRBD1 or TRBD2 (5 bases each). This CDR3 has 15 residues. V lost 3 bases, J lost 0 bases, and 12 bases lay in between. Germline values: CDR1 MNHEY, CDR2 SVGAGI. The CDR3 DNA is TGTGCCAGCAGTTATGGGGACGGAGGCTCCTACGAGCAGTACTTC. It yields the protein CASSYGDGGSYEQYF.

The CDR3 bases are TGTGCCACCAGCAGCCTGAGGGGACAATCCTACGAGCAGTACTTC. It codes for CATSSLRGQSYEQYF. This chain joins TRBV15 and TRBJ2-7; a weak D match, TRBD1 (6 bases). Germline V lookup: CDR1 LNHNV, CDR2 YYDKDF (reference sequence). CDR3 length: 15 amino acids. V dropped 3 bases and J dropped 1 base, with 13 bases sitting between them.

The rearrangement joins TRBV19 to TRBJ1-5, with a possible D match to TRBD1 (5 bases). CDR1 and CDR2 from the germline V gene are LNHDA and SQIVND (reference sequence). This CDR3 spans 15 amino acids. Trimming stripped 5 bases from V and 0 bases from J, with 11 bases between. The CDR3 DNA reads TGTGCCAGTAGTTCATCGGGGGATAGCAATCAGCCCCAGCATTTT. It is translated as CASSSSGDSNQPQHF.